Listed here are 27 T cell receptor beta chains from one sample, sequenced in a study of cytomegalovirus exposure and HLA in healthy donors. The table came from immunoSEQ multiplex PCR; TCRdb's copy has only in-frame clones and leaves some out. The data hold some 150,000 clones, with over 80% observed a single time. Sequenced sample: PBMCs. These receptors all stem from a woman in her 30s in good health and CMV-seropositive.

The gene calls are TRBV6-1 and TRBJ2-5, with 8 nucleotides matching TRBD2. The J segment lost 5 bases and the V segment lost 4 bases, leaving 6 bases of the junction unmatched. This CDR3 comprises 14 residues. The germline gives CDR1 MNHNS, CDR2 SASEGT. The CDR3 loop reads CASSVSGDRETQYF. DNA for the CDR3: TGTGCCAGCAGTGTTAGCGGGGATAGGGAGACCCAGTACTTC.

This sequence joins TRBV2 and TRBJ2-7, with 10 bases lining up with TRBD1. From germline, CDR1 is SNHLY and CDR2 FYNNEI. The CDR3 has 14 residues. The junction had 2 bases not matched to a gene; V was cut back by 6 bases and J by 0 bases. For the CDR3, the DNA is TGTGCCAGCAGCGGACAGGGGGTCTCCTACGAGCAGTACTTC. Its protein product is CASSGQGVSYEQYF.

V and J are TRBV2 and TRBJ1-2, with a tentative D call TRBD1 (5 bases). The V gene lost 7 bases and the J gene lost 4 bases, with 13 bases spanning the gap. CDR1 and CDR2 (germline): SNHLY, FYNNEI. This CDR3 comprises 13 residues. CDR3 sequence (DNA): TGTGCCAGCAACACAGGACGTCCCTATGGCTACACCTTC. It encodes CASNTGRPYGYTF.

The gene calls are TRBV13 and TRBJ1-2; tentatively, D is TRBD1 (6 bases). V was pared by 0 bases and J by 3 bases, with 11 bases between. The CDR3 runs 15 residues. CDR1 and CDR2 (germline): PRHDT, FYEKMQ (reference sequence). In DNA form, the CDR3 reads TGTGCCAGCAGCTTAGGACAGGGAAGATACTATGGCTACACCTTC. Protein: CASSLGQGRYYGYTF.

V gene TRBV5-1 combines with J gene TRBJ2-7; TRBD2 agrees at 11 bases. J lost 4 bases, V lost 0 bases, and 3 bases had no gene match. The CDR3 runs to 15 residues. CDR1 is SGHRS and CDR2 is YFSETQ in the germline V gene. The CDR3 protein is CASSLGLAGMYEQYF. The CDR3 coding sequence is TGCGCCAGCAGCTTGGGACTAGCGGGAATGTACGAGCAGTACTTC.

The chain joins TRBV2 to TRBJ2-2; 9 bases align to TRBD1. Trimming at V came to 8 bases and at J to 7 bases, leaving 8 bases not matched to a gene. The CDR3 totals 14 residues. CDR1 is SNHLY and CDR2 is FYNNEI in the germline V gene. The CDR3 is CASWGQGSGGELFF. The CDR3 DNA reads as TGTGCCAGCTGGGGACAGGGTTCCGGCGGGGAGCTGTTTTTT.

V is TRBV6-5 and J is TRBJ1-2, with D perhaps matching TRBD1 (6 bases). Looked up from germline, CDR1 is MNHEY and CDR2 is SVGAGI. The length of the CDR3 is 12 residues. Trimming removed 5 bases at V and 4 bases at J, with 8 bases between. The CDR3 nucleotides read TGTGCCAGCAGTCCGGACAGCTATGGCTACACCTTC. Residues: CASSPDSYGYTF.

The gene calls are TRBV14 and TRBJ1-2; no firm D call. The CDR3 contains 14 residues. V lost 0 bases and J 5 bases, leaving 10 bases between the germline ends. Germline CDR1 SGHDN, CDR2 FVKESK. This CDR3 is CASSQEPGRYGYTF. The CDR3 DNA is TGTGCCAGCAGCCAAGAGCCAGGAAGATATGGCTACACCTTC.

This clone was found a few times. The rearrangement links TRBV28 to TRBJ1-5; possible D gene TRBD1, 5 bases. The germline V gene has CDR1 MDHEN and CDR2 SYDVKM. The length of the CDR3 is 12 residues. Trimming removed 6 bases at V and 7 bases at J, with 10 bases between. CDR3 nucleotide sequence: TGTGCCAGCAGGGACATTAGGCAGCCCCAGCATTTT. It yields the protein CASRDIRQPQHF. The variable domain in full, with the rest retrieved from reference TRBV28 and TRBJ1-5, is DVKVTQSSRYLVKRTGEKVFLECVQDMDHENMFWYRQDPGLGLRLIYFSYDVKMKEKGDIPEGYSVSREKKERFSLILESASTNQTSMYLCASRDIRQPQHFGDGTRLSIL.

As regards this clone: At the DNA level, this CDR3 is encoded by other sequences in the same sample as well. The J gene is TRBJ2-7, the V gene TRBV28, with D unclear. The germline V and J ends were trimmed by 3 bases and 1 base, with 4 bases remaining between them. Germline CDR1 and CDR2: MDHEN and SYDVKM. The length of the CDR3 is 12 residues. CDR3 sequence: CASSFRSYEQYF. The CDR3 DNA reads as TGTGCCAGCAGTTTCCGTTCCTACGAGCAGTACTTC.

The J gene is TRBJ1-2, the V gene TRBV5-5; no firm D call. The CDR3 length is 12 residues. V was shortened by 4 bases and J by 7 bases, with 11 bases between the two germline ends. Germline CDR1 reads SGHKS; CDR2 reads YYEKEE (reference sequence). As DNA, the CDR3 is TGTGCCAGCAGCCTCGGAGGGTTTGGCTACACCTTC. It specifies CASSLGGFGYTF.

This sequence joins TRBV6-1 and TRBJ1-1; D possibly corresponds to TRBD1 (5 bases). Deletions cut 3 bases from V and 4 bases from J, with 12 bases between. The CDR3 runs to 14 residues. CDR1 is MNHNS, CDR2 SASEGT, per germline. In nucleotides, the CDR3 is TGTGCCAGCAGTGAGTGGGGCGCGTCCACTGAAGCTTTCTTT. This codes for CASSEWGASTEAFF.

The chain joins TRBV6-6 to TRBJ1-6, with D tentatively TRBD1 (6 bases). The CDR3 spans 15 residues. V lost 2 bases, J lost 13 bases, and 18 bases lay in between. Germline V gene lookup returns CDR1 MNHNY and CDR2 SVGAGI (reference sequence). The CDR3: CASSYAGTWGEPLHF. DNA of the CDR3: TGTGCCAGCAGTTACGCCGGGACATGGGGTGAGCCCCTCCACTTT.

With respect to this clone: A read error may account for a junction end that differs from germline. The chain links TRBV7-7 to TRBJ2-3; unclear D gene. Germline CDR1 is SSHAT and CDR2 is FNYEAQ (reference sequence). The CDR3 is 13 amino acids. CDR3: CASSSHPADTQYF. The CDR3 DNA sequence: TGTGCTAGCAGCTCCCATCCAGCAGATACGCAGTATTTT.

The rearrangement uses TRBV7-9 and TRBJ1-1, with unresolved D. Germline V gene lookup returns CDR1 SEHNR and CDR2 FQNEAQ (reference sequence). This CDR3 region has 13 residues. Between the trimmed V and J ends, which lost 3 bases and 2 bases, there was a span of 7 bases. This CDR3 is CASSFEVNTEAFF. Written as DNA, the CDR3 is TGTGCCAGCAGCTTTGAGGTTAACACTGAAGCTTTCTTT.

V usage is TRBV2 and J usage is TRBJ2-6; D remains unclear. The CDR3 consists of 17 residues. Germline loops: CDR1 SNHLY, CDR2 FYNNEI. Trimming took off 2 bases at V and 0 bases at J, with 11 bases between the two ends. This chain's CDR3 is CASSELGTGSGANVLTF. In DNA, the CDR3 is TGTGCCAGCAGTGAATTGGGCACCGGCTCTGGGGCCAACGTCCTGACTTTC. Using reference TRBV2 and TRBJ2-6 for the parts outside the CDR3, the full variable domain is EPEVTQTPSHQVTQMGQEVILRCVPISNHLYFYWYRQILGQKVEFLVSFYNNEISEKSEIFDDQFSVERPDGSNFTLKIRSTKLEDSAMYFCASSELGTGSGANVLTFGAGSRLTVL.

The chain has TRBV7-2 and TRBJ1-1, with a possible D match to TRBD1 (6 bases). The V gene lost 4 bases and the J gene lost 3 bases, with 9 bases spanning the gap. CDR3 size: 13 residues. The V gene's germline CDR1 is SGHTA and CDR2 FQGNSA. The CDR3 region is CASSWQGYTEAFF. DNA of the CDR3: TGTGCCAGCAGCTGGCAGGGGTACACTGAAGCTTTCTTT.

The rearrangement uses TRBV2 and TRBJ1-1; D is undetermined. The germline V and J ends were trimmed by 11 bases and 0 bases, with 13 bases remaining between them. Germline-derived CDR1 and CDR2 are SNHLY and FYNNEI. The CDR3 consists of 13 residues. In DNA, the CDR3 is TGTGCCGGGCAACCTGAGATGAACACTGAAGCTTTCTTT. This translates into CAGQPEMNTEAFF.

The chain links TRBV6-1 to TRBJ2-5; possibly TRBD2 for D (5 bases). CDR3 length: 15 residues. V was clipped by 2 bases and J by 0 bases, with 10 bases between them. In germline, CDR1 is MNHNS, CDR2 SASEGT. The CDR3, as DNA: TGTGCCAGCAGTGAATGGACTCCGGACCAAGAGACCCAGTACTTC. Residues: CASSEWTPDQETQYF.

The chain combines TRBV29-1 with TRBJ1-1; tentatively, D is TRBD1 (5 bases). Trimming took 5 bases from V and 4 from J, leaving 11 bases between them. Looked up from germline, CDR1 is SQVTM and CDR2 is ANQGSEA. This CDR3 spans 12 amino acids. Here the CDR3 DNA reads TGCAGCGTTACCAGGGATCTCACTGAAGCTTTCTTT. This gives the protein CSVTRDLTEAFF.

V is TRBV2 and J is TRBJ2-1, with 7 bases matching TRBD1. The CDR3 runs 14 residues. Germline trimming cut 4 bases from V and 6 bases from J; bases unmatched to any gene: 6. Germline CDR1 and CDR2: SNHLY and FYNNEI. Here the CDR3 reads CASSGRTGANEQFF. As DNA, the CDR3 is TGTGCCAGCAGTGGCCGAACAGGGGCCAATGAGCAGTTCTTC.

This clone was seen once. This sequence joins TRBV15 and TRBJ1-5; D unresolved. Germline assignment: CDR1 LNHNV and CDR2 YYDKDF (reference sequence). The CDR3 runs to 13 residues. Trimming cost V 3 bases and J 6 bases, with 9 bases left between them. CDR3 amino acids: CATSRSLIQPQHF. The CDR3 bases are TGTGCCACCAGCAGGTCTTTAATTCAGCCCCAGCATTTT.

The chain carries TRBV18 and TRBJ2-4; 9 bases map to TRBD2. Germline V gene data show CDR1 as KGHSH and CDR2 as LQKENI. The V segment lost 0 bases and the J segment 0 bases; nucleotides outside the gene matches: 6. The CDR3 extends over 18 amino acids. The CDR3 is CASSPPDALAGAKNIQYF. CDR3 nucleotide sequence: TGTGCCAGCTCACCACCGGATGCACTAGCGGGAGCCAAAAACATTCAGTACTTC.

In its sample, this clone was seen once. The CDR3 DNA follows: TGTGCTAGTGGTGGGGACAGCCCCTATGGCTACACCTTC. It yields the protein CASGGDSPYGYTF. This chain connects TRBV12-5 to TRBJ1-2; TRBD1 matches 7 bases. This CDR3 is 13 amino acids long. J was trimmed by 4 bases and V by 5 bases; bases with no gene match: 4. The germline gives CDR1 LGHNT, CDR2 FRNRAP.

This chain links TRBV15 with TRBJ1-5; 8 bases match TRBD1. The V and J ends lost 1 base and 6 bases, in that order; junction bases with no gene match: 5. The length of the CDR3 is 15 residues. CDR1 and CDR2 (germline): LNHNV, YYDKDF (reference sequence). DNA for the CDR3: TGTGCCACCAGCAGAGGGGCAGGGGGCAGTCAGCCCCAGCATTTT. Its protein is CATSRGAGGSQPQHF.

The genes are TRBV29-1 and TRBJ1-1; D might be TRBD1 (5 bases). Germline V gene sequence: CDR1 SQVTM, CDR2 ANQGSEA. The V end was cut by 3 bases, the J end by 4 bases, with 15 bases between. The CDR3 totals 14 residues. CDR3 in amino acids: CSVDPHAGRTEAFF. CDR3 nucleotide sequence: TGCAGCGTTGACCCTCACGCAGGGCGCACTGAAGCTTTCTTT.

J is TRBJ2-1 and V is TRBV19, with TRBD1 as a possible D gene (6 bases). The CDR3 has 16 residues. CDR1 and CDR2 (germline): LNHDA, SQIVND (reference sequence). Trimming shortened V by 1 base and J by 5 bases, and 15 bases separated the two germline ends. As DNA, the CDR3 is TGTGCCAGTAGTATAGTTGTCAGGACAGCAAACAATGAGCAGTTCTTC. It specifies CASSIVVRTANNEQFF.